This T cell receptor beta chain stems from a study of human versus mouse CDR3 diversity and MHC coevolution. With respect to this clone: Its antigen is unidentified.

TCRdb's copy holds only in-frame clones and misses some; the assay was immunoSEQ multiplex PCR. The sample lists tens of thousands of clones; just over 90% were seen once. Study-wide points: By iCHAO1, human TCR beta clonotypes numbered approximately 1.5 million, the most. Among all groups, most of the three human donors showed least clonal inequality. Six or seven MHC II alleles selected the human T cells.

Germline V lookup: CDR1 SGHTA, CDR2 FQGTGA. V lost 3 bases and J lost 8, with 13 bases in between. The CDR3 contains 14 residues. Naive CD4 T cells were sorted as CD45RO-negative, CD62L-positive. Input material: naive CD4+ T cells from blood. Subset indicated: CD45RO-negative CD62L-positive naive CD4 T cells. V and J are TRBV7-3 and TRBJ1-4; the D gene is possibly TRBD1 (5 bases). The TCR was taken from a person between 25 and 70 years old in good health. The CDR3 loop is CASSLGGRGEKLFF. DNA for the CDR3: TGTGCCAGCAGCTTGGGGGGGAGGGGCGAAAAACTGTTTTTT.